What follows is one T cell receptor (beta chain) and its context. The antigen is not known. The donors comprised healthy bone marrow donors. The data originate from a study of cytomegalovirus exposure and HLA in healthy donors. General study findings and limits: The authors later found most CMV-associated TCR beta chains appeared HLA-restricted.

The PCR was carried out with 60 Vbeta primers and 13 Jbeta primers. Assay: immunoSEQ multiplex PCR; the TCRdb copy retains only in-frame clones and omits some. The sample lists 100,000 to 150,000 clones, about 80% seen once, with just over 2.5% in the top ten. The CDR3 is made up of 16 amino acids. V lost 0 bases, J lost 1 base, and 5 bases stayed unmatched. Germline V gene lookup returns CDR1 SGDLS and CDR2 YYNGEE. The receptor was isolated from a man aged 25-40 years in good health and CMV-seronegative. Sample: PBMCs. The V call is TRBV9, the J call TRBJ2-7; 9 bases align to TRBD1. DNA of the CDR3: TGTGCCAGCAGCGTAGGTTCGGGACAGGGTTCCTACGAGCAGTACTTC. This gives the protein CASSVGSGQGSYEQYF.